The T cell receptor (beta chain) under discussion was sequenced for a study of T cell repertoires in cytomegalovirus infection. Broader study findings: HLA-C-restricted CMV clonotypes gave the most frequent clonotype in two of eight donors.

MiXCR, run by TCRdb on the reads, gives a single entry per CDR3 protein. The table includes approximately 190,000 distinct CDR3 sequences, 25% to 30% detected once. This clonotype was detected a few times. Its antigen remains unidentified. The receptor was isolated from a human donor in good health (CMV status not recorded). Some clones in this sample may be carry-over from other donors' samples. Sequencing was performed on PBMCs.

The CDR3 region has the DNA TGCGCCAGCAGCCCCGATGGGGCGGGGGAGCTGTTTTTT. Protein: CASSPDGAGELFF. The chain couples TRBV4-3 to TRBJ2-2, with D tentatively TRBD1 (5 bases). V was trimmed by 4 bases and J by 8 bases, leaving 11 bases between them. There are 13 residues in the CDR3. CDR1 and CDR2 (germline): LGHNA, YSLEER.